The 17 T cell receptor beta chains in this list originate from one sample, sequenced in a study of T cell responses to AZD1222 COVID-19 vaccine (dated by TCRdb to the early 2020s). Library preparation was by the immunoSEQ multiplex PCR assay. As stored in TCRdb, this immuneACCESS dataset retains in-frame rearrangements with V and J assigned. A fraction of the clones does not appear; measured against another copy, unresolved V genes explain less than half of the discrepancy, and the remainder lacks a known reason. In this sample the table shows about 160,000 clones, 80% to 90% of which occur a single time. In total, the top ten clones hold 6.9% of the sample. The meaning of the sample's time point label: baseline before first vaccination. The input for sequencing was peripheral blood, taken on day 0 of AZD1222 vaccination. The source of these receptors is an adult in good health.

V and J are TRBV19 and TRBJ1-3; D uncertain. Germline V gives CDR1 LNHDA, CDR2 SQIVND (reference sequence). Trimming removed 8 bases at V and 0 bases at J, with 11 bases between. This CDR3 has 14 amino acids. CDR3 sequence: CASYPRNSGNTIYF. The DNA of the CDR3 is TGTGCCAGTTACCCGAGGAACTCTGGAAACACCATATATTTT.

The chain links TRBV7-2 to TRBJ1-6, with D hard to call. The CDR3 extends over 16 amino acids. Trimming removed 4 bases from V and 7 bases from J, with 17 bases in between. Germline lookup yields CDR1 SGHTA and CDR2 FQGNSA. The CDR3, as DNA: TGTGCCAGCAGCTATTCGACCGGGAGGGTGAATTCACCCCTCCACTTT. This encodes CASSYSTGRVNSPLHF.

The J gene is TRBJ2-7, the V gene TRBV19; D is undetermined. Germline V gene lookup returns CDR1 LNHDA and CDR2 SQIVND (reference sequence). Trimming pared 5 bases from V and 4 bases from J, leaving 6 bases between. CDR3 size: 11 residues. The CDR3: CASSLGYEQYF. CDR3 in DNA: TGTGCCAGTAGTTTGGGGTACGAGCAGTACTTC.

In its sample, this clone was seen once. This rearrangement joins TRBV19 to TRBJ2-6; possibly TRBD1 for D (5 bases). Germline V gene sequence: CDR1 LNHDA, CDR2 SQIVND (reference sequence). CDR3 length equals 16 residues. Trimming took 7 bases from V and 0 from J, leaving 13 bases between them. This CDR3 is CASISGRASGANVLTF. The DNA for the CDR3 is TGTGCCAGTATCAGTGGCAGGGCCTCTGGGGCCAACGTCCTGACTTTC.

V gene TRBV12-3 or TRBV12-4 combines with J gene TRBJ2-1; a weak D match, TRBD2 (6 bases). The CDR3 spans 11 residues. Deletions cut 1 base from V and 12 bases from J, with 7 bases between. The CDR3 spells CASSLGRGQFF. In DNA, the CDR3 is TGTGCCAGCAGTTTAGGGCGGGGGCAGTTCTTC.

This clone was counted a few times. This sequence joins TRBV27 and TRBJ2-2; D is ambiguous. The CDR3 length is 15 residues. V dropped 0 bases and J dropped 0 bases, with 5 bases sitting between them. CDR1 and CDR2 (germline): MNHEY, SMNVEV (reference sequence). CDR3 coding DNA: TGTGCCAGCAGTTTATCTAGAGCGAACACCGGGGAGCTGTTTTTT. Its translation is CASSLSRANTGELFF.

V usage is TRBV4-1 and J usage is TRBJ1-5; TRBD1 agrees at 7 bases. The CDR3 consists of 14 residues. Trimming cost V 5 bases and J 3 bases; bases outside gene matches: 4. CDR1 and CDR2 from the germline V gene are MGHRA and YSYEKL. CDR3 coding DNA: TGCGCCAGCAGCTACACAGGGGACAATCAGCCCCAGCATTTT. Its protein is CASSYTGDNQPQHF.

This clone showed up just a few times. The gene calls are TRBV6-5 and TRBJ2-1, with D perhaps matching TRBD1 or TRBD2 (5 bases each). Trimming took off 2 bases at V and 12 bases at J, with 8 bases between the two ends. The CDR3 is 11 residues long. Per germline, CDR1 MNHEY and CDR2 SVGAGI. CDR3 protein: CASSYTGRQFF. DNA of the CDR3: TGTGCCAGCAGTTACACGGGACGGCAGTTCTTC.

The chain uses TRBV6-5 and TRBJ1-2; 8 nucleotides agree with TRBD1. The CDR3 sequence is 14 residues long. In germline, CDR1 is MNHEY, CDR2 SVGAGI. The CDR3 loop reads CAEKNDGQGGGYTF. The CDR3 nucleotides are TGTGCAGAAAAAAATGACGGACAGGGAGGTGGCTACACCTTC.

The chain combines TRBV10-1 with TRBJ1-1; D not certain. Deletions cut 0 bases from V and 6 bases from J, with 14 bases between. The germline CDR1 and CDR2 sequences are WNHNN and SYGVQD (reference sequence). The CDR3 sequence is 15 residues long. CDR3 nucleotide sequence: TGCGCCAGCAGTGAGTCGGTAGCGGGGTCCCCTGAAGCTTTCTTT. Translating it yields CASSESVAGSPEAFF.

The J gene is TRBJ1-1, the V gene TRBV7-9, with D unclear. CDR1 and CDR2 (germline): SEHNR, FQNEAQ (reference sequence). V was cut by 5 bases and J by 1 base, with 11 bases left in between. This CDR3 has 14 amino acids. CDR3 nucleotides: TGTGCCAGCAGCCTAAAGTCGGAGAACACTGAAGCTTTCTTT. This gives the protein CASSLKSENTEAFF. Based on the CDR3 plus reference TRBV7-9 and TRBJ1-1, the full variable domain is DTGVSQNPRHKITKRGQNVTFRCDPISEHNRLYWYRQTLGQGPEFLTYFQNEAQLEKSRLLSDRFSAERPKGSFSTLEIQRTEQGDSAMYLCASSLKSENTEAFFGQGTRLTVV.

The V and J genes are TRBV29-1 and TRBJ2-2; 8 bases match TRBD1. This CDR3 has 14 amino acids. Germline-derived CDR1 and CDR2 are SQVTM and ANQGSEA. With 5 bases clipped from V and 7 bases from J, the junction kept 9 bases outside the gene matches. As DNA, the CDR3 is TGCAGCGTTTCAAGCAGGGGGCGCGTCGGGGAGCTGTTTTTT. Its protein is CSVSSRGRVGELFF.

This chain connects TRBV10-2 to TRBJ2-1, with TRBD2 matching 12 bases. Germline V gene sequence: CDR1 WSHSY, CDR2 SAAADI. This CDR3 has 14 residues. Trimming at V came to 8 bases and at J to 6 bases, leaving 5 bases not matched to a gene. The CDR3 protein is CASGLAGLGNEQFF. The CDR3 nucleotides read TGCGCCAGCGGACTAGCGGGGTTAGGCAATGAGCAGTTCTTC.

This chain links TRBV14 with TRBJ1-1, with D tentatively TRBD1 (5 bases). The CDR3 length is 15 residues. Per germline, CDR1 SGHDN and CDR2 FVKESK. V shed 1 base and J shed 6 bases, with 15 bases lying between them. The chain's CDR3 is CASSQVGGFSAEAFF. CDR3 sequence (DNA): TGTGCCAGCAGCCAAGTCGGGGGTTTTTCCGCTGAAGCTTTCTTT.

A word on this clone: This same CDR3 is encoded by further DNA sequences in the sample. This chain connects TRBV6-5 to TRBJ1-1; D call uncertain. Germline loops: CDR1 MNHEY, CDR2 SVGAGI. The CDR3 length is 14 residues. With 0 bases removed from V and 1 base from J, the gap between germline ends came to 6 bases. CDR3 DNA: TGTGCCAGCAGTTACTCGGGCGGGAACACTGAAGCTTTCTTT. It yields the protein CASSYSGGNTEAFF.

The CDR3 nucleotides are TGTGCCAGCAGTGAATATAGGACAGGGGAAGAGACCCAGTACTTC. Translated, it gives CASSEYRTGEETQYF. This rearrangement joins TRBV25-1 to TRBJ2-5; TRBD1 aligns across 9 bases. J lost 3 bases, V lost 0 bases, and 2 bases had no gene match. This CDR3 has 15 residues. Germline V gene sequence: CDR1 MGHDK, CDR2 SYGVNS.

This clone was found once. Here the CDR3 reads CASSLETGKIYNEQFF. In DNA, the CDR3 is TGTGCCAGCAGCTTGGAGACAGGGAAAATCTACAATGAGCAGTTCTTC. This chain uses TRBV5-6 with TRBJ2-1; 7 nucleotides agree with TRBD1. The CDR3 loop spans 16 amino acids. J gave up 3 bases and V 0 bases, and 6 bases lay outside the gene matches. In germline, CDR1 is SGHDT, CDR2 YYEEEE. Using reference TRBV5-6 and TRBJ2-1 for the parts outside the CDR3, the full variable domain is DAGVTQSPTHLIKTRGQQVTLRCSPKSGHDTVSWYQQALGQGPQFIFQYYEEEERQRGNFPDRFSGHQFPNYSSELNVNALLLGDSALYLCASSLETGKIYNEQFFGPGTRLTVL.